The rows below give T cell receptor beta chains drawn from one sample of a study of T cell responses to AZD1222 COVID-19 vaccine. Libraries were prepared by immunoSEQ multiplex PCR; TCRdb keeps only in-frame clonotypes and omits some of them. Among about 180,000 clones listed, approximately 86% were seen once. This specimen consisted of peripheral blood, obtained 28 days after the second AZD1222 dose. These receptor sequences come from an adult who received the AZD1222 COVID-19 vaccine. Both conserved end residues are part of each CDR3.

J,V,CDR3
TRBJ2-3,TRBV10-3,CAISELSRRAFQYF
TRBJ2-5,TRBV5-1,CASSLEPTVAQETQYF
TRBJ2-3,TRBV7-2,CASSLKTSHIASDTQYF
TRBJ2-7,TRBV27,CASSLYLGRTYEQYF
TRBJ1-2,TRBV3-1/TRBV3-2,CASSQGTSYGYTF
TRBJ1-1,TRBV7-9,CASSGRGSDTEAFF
TRBJ1-2,TRBV10-3,CATSPADLANYGYTF
TRBJ1-1,TRBV7-9,CASSLGGLVTEAFF
TRBJ2-7,TRBV18,CASSPRPGQGEQYF
TRBJ1-1,TRBV7-2,CASSLADQGPRSKAFF
TRBJ1-1,TRBV6-5,CASSYSGGPDTEAFF
TRBJ2-3,TRBV11-1,CASSLRRGIDTQYF
TRBJ2-5,TRBV14,CASSQAGLVQETQYF